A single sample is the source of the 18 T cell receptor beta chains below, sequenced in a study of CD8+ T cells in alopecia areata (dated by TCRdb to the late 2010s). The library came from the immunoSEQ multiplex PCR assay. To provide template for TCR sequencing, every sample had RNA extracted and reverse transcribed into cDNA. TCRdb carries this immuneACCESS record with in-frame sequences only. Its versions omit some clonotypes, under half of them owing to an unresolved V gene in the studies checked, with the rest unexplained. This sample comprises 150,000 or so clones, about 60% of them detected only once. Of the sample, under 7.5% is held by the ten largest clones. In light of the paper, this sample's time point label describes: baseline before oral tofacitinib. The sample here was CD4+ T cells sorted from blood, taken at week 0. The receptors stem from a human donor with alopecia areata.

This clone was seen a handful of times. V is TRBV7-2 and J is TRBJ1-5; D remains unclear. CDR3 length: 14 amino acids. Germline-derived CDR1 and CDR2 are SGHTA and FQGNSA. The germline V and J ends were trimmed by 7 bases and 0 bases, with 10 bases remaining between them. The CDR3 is CASTRVNSNQPQHF. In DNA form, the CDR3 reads TGTGCCAGCACCCGGGTTAATAGCAATCAGCCCCAGCATTTT.

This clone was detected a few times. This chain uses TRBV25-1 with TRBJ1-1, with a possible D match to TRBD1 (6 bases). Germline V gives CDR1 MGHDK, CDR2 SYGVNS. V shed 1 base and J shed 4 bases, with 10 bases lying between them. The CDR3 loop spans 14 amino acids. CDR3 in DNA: TGTGCCAGCAGTGAATGGGGGGGCGCCACTGAAGCTTTCTTT. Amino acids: CASSEWGGATEAFF.

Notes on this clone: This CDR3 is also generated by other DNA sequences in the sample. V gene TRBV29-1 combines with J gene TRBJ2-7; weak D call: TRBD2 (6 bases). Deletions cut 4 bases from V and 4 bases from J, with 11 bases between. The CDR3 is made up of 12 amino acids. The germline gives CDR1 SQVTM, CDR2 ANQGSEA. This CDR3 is CSVGAGTYEQYF. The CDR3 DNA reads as TGCAGCGTTGGCGCAGGGACTTACGAGCAGTACTTC.

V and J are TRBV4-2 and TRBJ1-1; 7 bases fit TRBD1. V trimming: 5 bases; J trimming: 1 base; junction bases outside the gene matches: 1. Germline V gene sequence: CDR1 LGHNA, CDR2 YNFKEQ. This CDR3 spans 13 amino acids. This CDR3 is CASSGDRNTEAFF. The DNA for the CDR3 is TGTGCCAGCAGCGGGGACAGGAACACTGAAGCTTTCTTT.

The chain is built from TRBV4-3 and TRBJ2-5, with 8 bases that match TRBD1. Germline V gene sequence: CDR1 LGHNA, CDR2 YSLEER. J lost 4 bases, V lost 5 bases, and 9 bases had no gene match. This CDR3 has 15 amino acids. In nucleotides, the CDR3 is TGCGCCAGCAGCTACCGGACAGGGTGGGCAGAGACCCAGTACTTC. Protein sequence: CASSYRTGWAETQYF.

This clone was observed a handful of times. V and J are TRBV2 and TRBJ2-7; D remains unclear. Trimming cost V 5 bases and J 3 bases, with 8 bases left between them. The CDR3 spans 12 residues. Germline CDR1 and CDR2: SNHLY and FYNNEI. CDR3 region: CASSQDIYEQYF. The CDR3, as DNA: TGTGCCAGCAGTCAGGATATCTACGAGCAGTACTTC.

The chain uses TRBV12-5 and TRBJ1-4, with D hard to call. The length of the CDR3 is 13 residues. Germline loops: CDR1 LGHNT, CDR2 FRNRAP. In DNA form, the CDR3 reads TGTGCACTCCAGCCCCGGAATAATGAAAAACTGTTTTTT. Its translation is CALQPRNNEKLFF.

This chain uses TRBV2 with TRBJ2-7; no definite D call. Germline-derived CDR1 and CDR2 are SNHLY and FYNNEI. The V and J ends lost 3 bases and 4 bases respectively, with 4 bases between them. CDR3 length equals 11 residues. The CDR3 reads CASSDGYEQYF. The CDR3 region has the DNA TGTGCCAGCAGTGATGGTTACGAGCAGTACTTC.

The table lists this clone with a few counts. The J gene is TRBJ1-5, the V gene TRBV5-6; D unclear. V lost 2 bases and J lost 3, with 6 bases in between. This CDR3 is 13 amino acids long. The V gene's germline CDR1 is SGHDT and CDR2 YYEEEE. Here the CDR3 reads CASSFALNQPQHF. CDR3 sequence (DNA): TGTGCCAGCAGCTTCGCCCTCAATCAGCCCCAGCATTTT.

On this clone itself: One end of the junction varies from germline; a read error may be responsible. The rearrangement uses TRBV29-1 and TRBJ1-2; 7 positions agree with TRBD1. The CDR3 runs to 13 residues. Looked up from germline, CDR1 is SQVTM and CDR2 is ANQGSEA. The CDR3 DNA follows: TGCAGCGTTGAAGGACCGGGACAGAGGTACATCGACTTC. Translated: CSVEGPGQRYIDF.

CDR3 nucleotide sequence: TGCGCCAGCAGCTTGGGGGCTCCACCGGGACTACTAGGCGAGACCCAGTACTTC. It yields the protein CASSLGAPPGLLGETQYF. V usage is TRBV5-1 and J usage is TRBJ2-5, with 7 bases matching TRBD2. The ends lost 0 bases at V and 5 bases at J; junction bases unmatched: 16. This CDR3 has 18 amino acids. Germline CDR1 and CDR2: SGHRS and YFSETQ.

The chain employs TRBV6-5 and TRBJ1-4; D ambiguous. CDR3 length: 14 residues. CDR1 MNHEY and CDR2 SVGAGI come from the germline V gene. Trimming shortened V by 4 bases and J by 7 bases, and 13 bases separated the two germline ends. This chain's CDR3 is CASSSRTGGEKLFF. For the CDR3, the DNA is TGTGCCAGCAGTTCCCGGACTGGTGGTGAAAAACTGTTTTTT.

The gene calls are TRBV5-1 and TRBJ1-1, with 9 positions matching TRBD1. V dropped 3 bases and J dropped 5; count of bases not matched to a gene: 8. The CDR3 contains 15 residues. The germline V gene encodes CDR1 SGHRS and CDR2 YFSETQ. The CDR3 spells CASSSRQGGGTEAFF. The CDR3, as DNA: TGCGCCAGCAGCTCCCGACAGGGGGGGGGTACTGAAGCTTTCTTT.

CDR3 coding DNA: TGCGCCAGCAGCCCCGGACAGGGGATTAGCAGCACAGATACGCAGTATTTT. Translating it yields CASSPGQGISSTDTQYF. This rearrangement joins TRBV4-3 to TRBJ2-3, with 9 bases that match TRBD1. Germline V gene lookup returns CDR1 LGHNA and CDR2 YSLEER. This CDR3 is built from 17 residues. Trimming at V came to 4 bases and at J to 0 bases, leaving 8 bases not matched to a gene.

Here the CDR3 DNA reads TGTGCCAGCAGCCAAGGGACTAGCGGGGCCGGCTACGAGCAGTACTTC. It encodes CASSQGTSGAGYEQYF. This chain uses TRBV4-2 with TRBJ2-7; 12 positions agree with TRBD2. The CDR3 totals 16 residues. CDR1 LGHNA and CDR2 YNFKEQ come from the germline V gene. V was pared by 1 base and J by 3 bases, with 4 bases of the junction left unmatched.

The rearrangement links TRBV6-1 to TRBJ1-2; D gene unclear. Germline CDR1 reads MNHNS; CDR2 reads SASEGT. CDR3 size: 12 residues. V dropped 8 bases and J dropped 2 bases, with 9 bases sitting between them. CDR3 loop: CASAGGNYGYTF. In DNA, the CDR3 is TGTGCCAGCGCCGGTGGCAACTATGGCTACACCTTC.

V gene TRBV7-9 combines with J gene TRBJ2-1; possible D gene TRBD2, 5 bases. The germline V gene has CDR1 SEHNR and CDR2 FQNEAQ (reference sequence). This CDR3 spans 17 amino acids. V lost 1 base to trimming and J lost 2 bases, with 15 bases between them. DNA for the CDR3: TGTGCCAGCAGCTTAGAATTACTAGTAACCACCTACAATGAGCAGTTCTTC. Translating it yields CASSLELLVTTYNEQFF.

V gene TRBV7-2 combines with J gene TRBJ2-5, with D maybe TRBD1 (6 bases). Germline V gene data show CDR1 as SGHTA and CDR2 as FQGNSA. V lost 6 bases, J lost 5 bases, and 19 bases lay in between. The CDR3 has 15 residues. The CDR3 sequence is CASSPWTVSLETQYF. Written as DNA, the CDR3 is TGTGCCAGCAGTCCGTGGACAGTCTCCTTGGAGACCCAGTACTTC.